This T cell receptor beta chain derives from a study of T cell clonotyping in hematopoietic cell transplantation. For the study at large: Pretransplant recipient samples were taken after cytoreduction.

Assay: immunoSEQ multiplex PCR; the TCRdb copy retains only in-frame clones and omits some. The sample has roughly 44,000 clones; 85% are singletons. Noted time point: recipient sample about 28 days before transplant, after cytoreduction. The CDR3 sequence is 14 residues long. The germline CDR1 and CDR2 sequences are MNHEY and SVGAGI. Trimming removed 5 bases at V and 1 base at J, with 8 bases between. The origin of this receptor is a man in his sixties with acute myeloid leukemia. Some clones in this sample may be carry-over from other donors' samples. Sequencing used peripheral blood mononuclear cells, obtained before stem cell transplant. This chain uses TRBV6-5 with TRBJ2-2, with D tentatively TRBD1 (5 bases). CDR3 nucleotide sequence: TGTGCCAGCAGTACCGGACAGAACACCGGGGAGCTGTTTTTT. This sequence encodes CASSTGQNTGELFF.